Here is one T cell receptor beta chain with its context. Authors' data handling: Estimates of nucleated cell counts were drawn from the amplification of reference gene primers. Profiled with immunoSEQ multiplex PCR; TCRdb holds only in-frame clones, not every one. V, J and clone size were drawn from that table, and D and trimming were deduced from the DNA. The sample has about 200,000 clones, around 80% seen once. V was pared by 10 bases and J by 7 bases, with 4 bases of the junction left unmatched. The CDR3 is made up of 12 amino acids. Germline loops: CDR1 SNHLY, CDR2 FYNNEI. This sample is drawn from a study of blood T cell repertoires in COVID-19.

The chain recombines TRBV2 with TRBJ1-4; TRBD1 aligns across 9 bases. The receptor comes from a woman in her sixties or seventies with acute or convalescent COVID-19. Sample: peripheral blood. CDR3: CATTGGSEKLFF. The CDR3 DNA follows: TGTGCCACCACAGGGGGCTCTGAAAAACTGTTTTTT.